At least ten counts were recorded for the clone carrying this T cell receptor beta chain. The data were taken from a study of T cells in Graves' hyperthyroidism and ophthalmopathy. CDR3 length equals 15 residues. V was trimmed by 0 bases and J by 0 bases, leaving 10 bases between them. Germline V gene data show CDR1 as SGHKS and CDR2 as YYEKEE (reference sequence). TCR beta CDR3 regions were amplified from RNA transcripts. First-round RT-PCR targeting the TCR CDR3 was performed with the HTBI primer set. One entry per CDR3 protein, called by TCRdb with MiXCR from the multiplex PCR reads. This sample has about 710,000 distinct CDR3 sequences, with 16% found just once. Graves' hyperthyroidism was deemed stable given no ophthalmopathy progression within 18 months.

This chain joins TRBV5-5 and TRBJ2-7; D possibly corresponds to TRBD2 (5 bases). Sequenced material: blood. The receptor was derived from a man younger than 30 with Graves' hyperthyroidism. This CDR3 reads CASSLAGSVSYEQYF. The CDR3 DNA is TGTGCCAGCAGCTTGGCGGGGAGCGTCTCCTACGAGCAGTACTTC.